Listed below are T cell receptor beta chains from one sample, sequenced in a study of vaccination and CD4 T cells after COVID-19. Their recognized antigens are unknown. TCRdb re-called the PCR reads with MiXCR, one entry per CDR3 protein. The repertoire includes fewer than 25,000 distinct CDR3 sequences, 49% of them detected once, and about 6.3% sits in the top ten. Sample: CD4+ T cells from blood, cultured in vitro. These receptors were obtained from a human donor who had recovered from COVID-19. CDR3s include the opening cysteine and the closing phenylalanine or tryptophan. D genes are given only for firm matches. Where a row states a size, it is once, few, many or the class of an expanded clone; other rows omit it.

j_call d_call clone_size v_call cdr3_aa cdr3_nt
TRBJ2-7 . once TRBV6-1 CASSPRDITYEQYF TGTGCCAGCAGCCCCCGGGACATTACCTACGAGCAGTACTTC
TRBJ1-1 . few TRBV6-5 CASSYSLHARDTEAFF TGTGCCAGCAGTTATTCGTTGCACGCGCGGGACACTGAAGCTTTCTTT
TRBJ1-2 TRBD1 . TRBV11-3 CASSRQGVGYGYTF TGTGCCAGCAGCAGACAGGGAGTTGGCTATGGCTACACCTTC
TRBJ2-3 TRBD2 few TRBV6-5 CASSYSGTSGGSTDTQYF TGTGCCAGCAGTTACTCCGGGACTAGCGGGGGGAGCACAGATACGCAGTATTTT
TRBJ2-5 . few TRBV25-1 CASSEFIRGGVETQYF TGTGCCAGCAGTGAATTCATTCGGGGTGGTGTTGAGACCCAGTACTTC
TRBJ2-5 . . TRBV5-1 CASSLAGDVETQYF TGCGCCAGCAGCTTGGCTGGGGATGTGGAGACCCAGTACTTC
TRBJ1-6 . . TRBV6-2/TRBV6-3 CASSGLSSYNSPLHF TGTGCCAGCAGTGGGCTGAGCTCCTATAATTCACCCCTCCACTTT
TRBJ2-7 . . TRBV15 CATSRGAGEQYF TGTGCCACCAGCAGAGGGGCTGGAGAGCAGTACTTT
TRBJ2-7 . . TRBV28 CASSLGVLYEQYF TGTGCCAGCAGTTTGGGGGTATTGTACGAGCAGTACTTC
TRBJ2-5 . . TRBV20-1 CSAKRGSGKKETQYF TGCAGTGCTAAAAGGGGGTCGGGGAAAAAAGAGACCCAGTACTTC
TRBJ2-2 TRBD1 . TRBV5-1 CASSLTGDTGELFF TGCGCCAGCAGCCTCACAGGGGATACCGGGGAGCTGTTTTTT
TRBJ2-2 TRBD2 few TRBV19 CASKMTSGGRGAGELFF TGTGCCAGTAAAATGACTAGCGGGGGGAGGGGTGCCGGGGAGCTGTTTTTT
TRBJ1-6 . once TRBV2 CASMGYSPLHF TGTGCCAGCATGGGATATTCACCCCTCCACTTT
TRBJ1-5 . . TRBV28 CASSLVTGAYSNQPQHF TGTGCCAGCAGTTTAGTGACAGGCGCCTATAGCAATCAGCCCCAGCATTTT
TRBJ1-3 . . TRBV2 CASSGRQVTGNTIYF TGTGCCAGCAGTGGCCGACAGGTTACTGGAAACACCATATATTTT
TRBJ2-5 TRBD2 . TRBV4-2 CASSQDGTRRQETQYF TGTGCCAGCAGCCAAGATGGGACTAGACGTCAGGAGACCCAGTACTTC
TRBJ1-4 TRBD1 . TRBV6-5 CASSYSQAGGHEKLFF TGTGCCAGCAGTTACTCGCAGGCAGGGGGACATGAAAAACTGTTTTTT